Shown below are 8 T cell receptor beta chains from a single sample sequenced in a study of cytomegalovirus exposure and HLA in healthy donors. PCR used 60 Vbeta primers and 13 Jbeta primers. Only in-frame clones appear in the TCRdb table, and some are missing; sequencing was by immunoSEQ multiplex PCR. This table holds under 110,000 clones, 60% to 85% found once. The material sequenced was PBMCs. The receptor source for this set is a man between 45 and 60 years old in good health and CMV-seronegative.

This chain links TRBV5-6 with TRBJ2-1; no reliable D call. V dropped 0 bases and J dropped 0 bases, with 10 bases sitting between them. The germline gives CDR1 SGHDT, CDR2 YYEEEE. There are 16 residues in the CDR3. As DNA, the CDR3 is TGTGCCAGCAGCTTGGTCGCCCCGAGCTCCTACAATGAGCAGTTCTTC. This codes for CASSLVAPSSYNEQFF.

This CDR3 is CASSLATTGSGNTIYF. The CDR3 coding sequence is TGCGCCAGCAGCTTGGCCACGACAGGGTCTGGAAACACCATATATTTT. The chain joins TRBV5-1 to TRBJ1-3, with 7 bases matching TRBD1. Germline CDR1 reads SGHRS; CDR2 reads YFSETQ. V lost 0 bases to trimming and J lost 1 base; unmatched junction nucleotides: 4. This CDR3 region has 16 residues.

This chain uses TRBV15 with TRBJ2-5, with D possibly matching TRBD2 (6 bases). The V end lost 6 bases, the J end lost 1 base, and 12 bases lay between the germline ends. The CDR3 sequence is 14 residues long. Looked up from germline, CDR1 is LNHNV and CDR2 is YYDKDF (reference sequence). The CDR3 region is CATSSRDFQETQYF. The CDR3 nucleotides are TGTGCCACCAGTTCCCGGGACTTCCAAGAGACCCAGTACTTC.

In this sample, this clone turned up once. The CDR3 spells CASSLDLGEISYEQYF. CDR3 DNA sequence: TGTGCCAGCAGCTTAGATCTTGGGGAGATATCCTACGAGCAGTACTTC. This chain uses TRBV11-2 with TRBJ2-7; maybe TRBD2 (5 bases). The CDR3 is made up of 16 amino acids. Trimming took 0 bases from V and 1 from J, leaving 13 bases between them. Germline CDR1 reads SGHAT; CDR2 reads FQNNGV. The whole variable domain, filled in from reference TRBV11-2 and TRBJ2-7, reads EAGVAQSPRYKIIEKRQSVAFWCNPISGHATLYWYQQILGQGPKLLIQFQNNGVVDDSQLPKDRFSAERLKGVDSTLKIQPAKLEDSAVYLCASSLDLGEISYEQYFGPGTRLTVT.

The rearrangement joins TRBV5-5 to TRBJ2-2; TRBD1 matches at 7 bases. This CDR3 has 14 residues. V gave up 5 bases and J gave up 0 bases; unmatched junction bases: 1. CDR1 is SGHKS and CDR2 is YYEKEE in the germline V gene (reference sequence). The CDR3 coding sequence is TGTGCCAGCAGGCAGGGGGCGAACACCGGGGAGCTGTTTTTT. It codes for CASRQGANTGELFF.

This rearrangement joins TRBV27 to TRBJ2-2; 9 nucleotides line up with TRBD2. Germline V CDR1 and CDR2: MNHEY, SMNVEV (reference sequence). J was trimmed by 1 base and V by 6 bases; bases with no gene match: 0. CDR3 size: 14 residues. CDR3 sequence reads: CASRLAGNTGELFF. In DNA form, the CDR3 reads TGTGCCAGCAGACTAGCGGGGAACACCGGGGAGCTGTTTTTT.

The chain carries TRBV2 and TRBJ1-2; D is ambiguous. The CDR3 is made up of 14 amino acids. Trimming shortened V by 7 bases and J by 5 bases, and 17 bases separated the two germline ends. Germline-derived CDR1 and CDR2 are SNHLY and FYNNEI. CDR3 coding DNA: TGTGCCAGCACCGGGAAGGCATCGGCATATGGCTACACCTTC. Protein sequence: CASTGKASAYGYTF.

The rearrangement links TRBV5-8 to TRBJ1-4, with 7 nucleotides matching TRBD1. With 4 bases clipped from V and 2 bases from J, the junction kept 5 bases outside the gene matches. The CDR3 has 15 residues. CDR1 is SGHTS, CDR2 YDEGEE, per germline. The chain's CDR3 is CASSRDRATNEKLFF. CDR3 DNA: TGTGCCAGCAGCAGAGACAGGGCCACTAATGAAAAACTGTTTTTT.